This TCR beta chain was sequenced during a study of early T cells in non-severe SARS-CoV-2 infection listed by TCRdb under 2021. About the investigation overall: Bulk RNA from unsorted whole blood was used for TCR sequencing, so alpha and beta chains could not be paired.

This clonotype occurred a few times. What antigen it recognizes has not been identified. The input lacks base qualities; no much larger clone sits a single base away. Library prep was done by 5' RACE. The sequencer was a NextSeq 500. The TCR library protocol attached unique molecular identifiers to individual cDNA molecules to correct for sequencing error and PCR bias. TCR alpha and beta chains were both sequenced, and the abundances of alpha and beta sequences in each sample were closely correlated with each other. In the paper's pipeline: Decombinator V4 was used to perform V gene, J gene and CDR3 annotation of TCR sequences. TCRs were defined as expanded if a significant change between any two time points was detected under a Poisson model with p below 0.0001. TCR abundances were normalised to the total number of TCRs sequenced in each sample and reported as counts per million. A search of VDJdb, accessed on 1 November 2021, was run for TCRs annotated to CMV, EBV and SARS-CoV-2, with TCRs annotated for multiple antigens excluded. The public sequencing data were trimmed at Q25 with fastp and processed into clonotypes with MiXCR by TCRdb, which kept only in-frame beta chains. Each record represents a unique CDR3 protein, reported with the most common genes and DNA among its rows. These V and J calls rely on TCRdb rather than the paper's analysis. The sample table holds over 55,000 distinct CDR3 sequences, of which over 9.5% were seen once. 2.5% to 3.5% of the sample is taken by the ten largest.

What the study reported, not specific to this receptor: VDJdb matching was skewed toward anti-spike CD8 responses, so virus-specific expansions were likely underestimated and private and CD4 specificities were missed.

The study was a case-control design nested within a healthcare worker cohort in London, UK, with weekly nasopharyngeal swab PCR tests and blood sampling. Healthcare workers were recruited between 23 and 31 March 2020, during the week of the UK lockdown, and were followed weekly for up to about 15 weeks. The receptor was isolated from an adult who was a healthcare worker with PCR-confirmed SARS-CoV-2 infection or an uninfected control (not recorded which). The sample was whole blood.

The nucleotide sequence reads TGCGCCAGCAGCCAAGATGTGACAGGGGATGAAAAACTGTTTTTT. Its product reads: CASSQDVTGDEKLFF. This chain joins TRBV4-1 to TRBJ1-4; the junction holds 8 bases that match TRBD1. V ends up 0 bases short and J 6 bases short, with an unmatched junction base count of 3. Via the germline V gene, CDR1 is MGHRA and CDR2 YSYEKL. From the cysteine up to the phenylalanine, the CDR3 has a length of 15 residues. Solely the CDR3 DNA is kept, with 45 bases framed from the first base.